The 24 T cell receptor beta chains given below trace back to one sample, sequenced in a study of blood T cell repertoires in COVID-19. Method: immunoSEQ multiplex PCR; TCRdb's copy keeps in-frame clones and lacks some. The table has 150,000 to 200,000 clones, around four fifths seen once; the top ten hold 5.2%. The sample was peripheral blood. The receptors come from a woman in her twenties or thirties with acute or convalescent COVID-19.

V usage is TRBV7-2 and J usage is TRBJ1-1; D gene ambiguous. This CDR3 is 13 amino acids long. Germline V gives CDR1 SGHTA, CDR2 FQGNSA. Trimming left V 0 bases short and J 4 bases short, with 6 bases between. The chain's CDR3 is CASSLARRTEAFF. The CDR3 region has the DNA TGTGCCAGCAGCTTAGCGCGGCGCACTGAAGCTTTCTTT.

The table lists this clone with a few counts. CDR3 coding DNA: TGTGCCAGCAGCCAAGCCCCGGGGGGTGGGAATGGCTACACCTTC. As protein: CASSQAPGGGNGYTF. The chain is built from TRBV3-1 (or the pseudogene TRBV3-2) and TRBJ1-2; maybe TRBD1 (5 bases). V was clipped by 1 base and J by 6 bases, with 15 bases between them. Per germline, CDR1 LGHDT and CDR2 YNNKEL (reference sequence). This CDR3 has 15 residues.

The genes are TRBV11-2 and TRBJ1-2, with 10 bases identical to TRBD1. The CDR3 is 14 residues long. Looked up from germline, CDR1 is SGHAT and CDR2 is FQNNGV. Trimming at V came to 3 bases and at J to 8 bases, leaving 6 bases not matched to a gene. CDR3: CASSFERTGGGYTF. CDR3 coding DNA: TGTGCCAGCAGCTTCGAAAGGACAGGGGGAGGCTACACCTTC. Full variable domain (rest looked up from reference TRBV11-2 and TRBJ1-2): EAGVAQSPRYKIIEKRQSVAFWCNPISGHATLYWYQQILGQGPKLLIQFQNNGVVDDSQLPKDRFSAERLKGVDSTLKIQPAKLEDSAVYLCASSFERTGGGYTFGSGTRLTVV.

V and J are TRBV7-9 and TRBJ2-1, with 9 positions matching TRBD1. Germline CDR1 is SEHNR and CDR2 is FQNEAQ (reference sequence). The CDR3 loop spans 16 amino acids. V gave up 1 base and J gave up 1 base; unmatched junction bases: 2. The DNA for the CDR3 is TGTGCCAGCAGCTTAGTACAGGGGGCGTCCTACAATGAGCAGTTCTTC. Amino acids: CASSLVQGASYNEQFF.

This clone was seen a handful of times. The V call is TRBV28, the J call TRBJ1-2, with TRBD1 matching over 8 bases. CDR1 MDHEN and CDR2 SYDVKM come from the germline V gene. The CDR3 contains 14 residues. V lost 5 bases and J lost 0; bases outside the gene matches: 2. The CDR3 coding sequence is TGTGCCAGCAGTCGACAGGGGTCTAACTATGGCTACACCTTC. Residues: CASSRQGSNYGYTF.

Worth noting for this clone: It is likely a read error, because the conserved phenylalanine at the end of the CDR3 is missing. No DNA is shown, since the ends of the CDR3 on it are uncertain; the CDR3 is the one TCRdb lists. This chain links TRBV7-8 with TRBJ2-6; the DNA was not compared with TRBD2, the D call given in the table. The CDR3 has 9 residues if both end residues are counted. Germline V gene lookup returns CDR1 SGHVS and CDR2 FQNEAQ. The CDR3: CASSLEGLA.

CDR3 amino acids: CAWSVRTVGGAFF. The CDR3 nucleotides read TGTGCCTGGAGTGTAAGGACAGTCGGAGGAGCTTTCTTT. The V gene is TRBV30, the J gene TRBJ1-1, with a tentative D call TRBD1 (6 bases). CDR1 and CDR2 from the germline V gene are GTSNPN and SVGIG (reference sequence). This CDR3 contains 13 residues. V was cut by 0 bases and J by 10 bases, with 15 bases left in between.

CDR3 bases: TGTGCCAGCAGCCAAGACCACAGGGGATATGGCTACACCTTC. Its protein product is CASSQDHRGYGYTF. The V and J genes are TRBV14 and TRBJ1-2; 7 bases are shared with TRBD1. Per germline, CDR1 SGHDN and CDR2 FVKESK. The CDR3 length is 14 residues. With 0 bases clipped from V and 5 bases from J, the junction kept 3 bases outside the gene matches.

The genes are TRBV19 and TRBJ1-6, with D uncertain. The germline CDR1 and CDR2 sequences are LNHDA and SQIVND (reference sequence). Trimming removed 4 bases from V and 8 bases from J, with 6 bases in between. The CDR3 covers 12 residues. The CDR3 is CASSTVDSPLHF. The CDR3 region has the DNA TGTGCCAGTAGTACGGTCGATTCACCCCTCCACTTT.

The chain uses TRBV6-2 or TRBV6-3 and TRBJ1-5; no firm D call. This CDR3 spans 14 amino acids. Germline assignment: CDR1 MNHEY and CDR2 SVGEGT. Trimming pared 0 bases from V and 6 bases from J, leaving 9 bases between. Written as DNA, the CDR3 is TGTGCCAGCAGTTACTCGAAGCTCTTTCAGCCCCAGCATTTT. Amino acid sequence: CASSYSKLFQPQHF.

The genes are TRBV19 and TRBJ1-2; the D gene is possibly TRBD1 (5 bases). Germline CDR1 is LNHDA and CDR2 is SQIVND (reference sequence). The CDR3 has 14 amino acids. V was cut by 4 bases and J by 8 bases, with 17 bases left in between. The CDR3 reads CASSSLRGVDGYTF. The DNA for the CDR3 is TGTGCCAGTAGTAGTCTGCGGGGGGTAGACGGCTACACCTTC. The variable domain in full, with the rest retrieved from reference TRBV19 and TRBJ1-2, is DGGITQSPKYLFRKEGQNVTLSCEQNLNHDAMYWYRQDPGQGLRLIYYSQIVNDFQKGDIAEGYSVSREKKESFPLTVTSAQKNPTAFYLCASSSLRGVDGYTFGSGTRLTVV.

This chain connects TRBV28 to TRBJ2-7; the D gene is possibly TRBD2 (6 bases). Germline V gene sequence: CDR1 MDHEN, CDR2 SYDVKM. This CDR3 spans 18 amino acids. The V and J ends lost 3 bases and 0 bases respectively, with 21 bases between them. This chain's CDR3 is CASSFGSRAGRSSYEQYF. The CDR3 bases are TGTGCCAGCAGTTTCGGTTCTCGGGCGGGAAGGAGCTCCTACGAGCAGTACTTC. Full variable domain (remainder filled in from reference TRBV28 and TRBJ2-7): DVKVTQSSRYLVKRTGEKVFLECVQDMDHENMFWYRQDPGLGLRLIYFSYDVKMKEKGDIPEGYSVSREKKERFSLILESASTNQTSMYLCASSFGSRAGRSSYEQYFGPGTRLTVT.

This chain connects TRBV11-3 to TRBJ1-6; 10 positions agree with TRBD1. V was pared by 8 bases and J by 10 bases, with 11 bases of the junction left unmatched. Germline V gene data show CDR1 as SGHNT and CDR2 as YENEEA. This CDR3 region has 15 residues. CDR3 nucleotide sequence: TGTGCCAGCTCTAGCGACGGGACAGGGGAATCACCCCTCCACTTT. Residues: CASSSDGTGESPLHF.

The genes are TRBV7-2 and TRBJ1-1; tentatively, D is TRBD1 (5 bases). Between the trimmed V and J ends, which lost 4 bases and 10 bases, there was a span of 19 bases. Germline V CDR1 and CDR2: SGHTA, FQGNSA. There are 14 residues in the CDR3. The CDR3 protein is CASSSRVGPPRAFF. The CDR3, as DNA: TGTGCCAGCAGCTCCCGGGTGGGGCCACCCCGAGCTTTCTTT.

This sequence joins TRBV18 and TRBJ1-3, with unresolved D. Germline loops: CDR1 KGHSH, CDR2 LQKENI. CDR3 length equals 17 residues. V shed 1 base and J shed 2 bases, with 15 bases lying between them. CDR3 nucleotide sequence: TGTGCCAGCTCACCACGGGTCGTGAGGTCCGCTGGAAACACCATATATTTT. Its protein is CASSPRVVRSAGNTIYF.

The gene calls are TRBV5-5 and TRBJ1-2, with D maybe TRBD1 (5 bases). The V and J ends lost 3 bases and 4 bases respectively, with 16 bases between them. In germline, CDR1 is SGHKS, CDR2 YYEKEE (reference sequence). The CDR3 has 15 amino acids. The CDR3 bases are TGTGCCAGCAGCTCCGGAAATTTAGGGGTCTATGGCTACACCTTC. As protein: CASSSGNLGVYGYTF.

The chain links TRBV27 to TRBJ1-2, with 9 bases fitting TRBD1. The CDR3 is 15 amino acids. V lost 7 bases and J lost 0; bases outside the gene matches: 6. Per germline, CDR1 MNHEY and CDR2 SMNVEV (reference sequence). The CDR3: CASTETGGSNYGYTF. In DNA, the CDR3 is TGTGCCAGCACGGAGACAGGGGGTTCTAACTATGGCTACACCTTC.

This clone appeared a few times. V and J are TRBV6-5 and TRBJ2-5, with 9 bases identical to TRBD1. This CDR3 contains 15 residues. The germline V gene encodes CDR1 MNHEY and CDR2 SVGAGI. Trimming cost V 8 bases and J 5 bases; bases outside gene matches: 12. The DNA for the CDR3 is TGTGCCAGCCAGGGAGATACAGGGGGCGCCGAGACCCAGTACTTC. It is translated as CASQGDTGGAETQYF.

The chain is built from TRBV7-6 and TRBJ2-1, with 10 bases identical to TRBD2. CDR1 and CDR2 from the germline V gene are SGHVS and FNYEAQ. J was trimmed by 8 bases and V by 5 bases; bases with no gene match: 6. CDR3 length equals 14 residues. This chain's CDR3 is CASSISAGGYEQFF. The DNA for the CDR3 is TGTGCCAGCAGCATCTCAGCGGGGGGGTATGAGCAGTTCTTC.

The J gene is TRBJ2-3, the V gene TRBV6-5, with D unclear. CDR1 MNHEY and CDR2 SVGAGI come from the germline V gene. V shed 0 bases and J shed 0 bases, with 7 bases lying between them. The CDR3 loop spans 15 amino acids. DNA of the CDR3: TGTGCCAGCAGTTACTCCCCGACTAGCACAGATACGCAGTATTTT. This codes for CASSYSPTSTDTQYF.

The genes are TRBV11-2 and TRBJ2-1, with D perhaps TRBD2 (7 bases). The CDR3 consists of 14 residues. Trimming left V 5 bases short and J 3 bases short, with 11 bases between. The germline CDR1 and CDR2 sequences are SGHAT and FQNNGV. CDR3 nucleotide sequence: TGTGCCAGCAGCCAAGGGGGGGGCTACAATGAGCAGTTCTTC. This encodes CASSQGGGYNEQFF.

This chain links TRBV28 with TRBJ2-5; 7 bases map to TRBD2. In germline, CDR1 is MDHEN, CDR2 SYDVKM. The CDR3 loop spans 13 amino acids. J lost 4 bases, V lost 5 bases, and 4 bases had no gene match. The CDR3 coding sequence is TGTGCCAGCAGTCCCATAGCGGGAGAGACCCAGTACTTC. This codes for CASSPIAGETQYF.

The V gene is TRBV7-2, the J gene TRBJ2-5; D remains ambiguous. The CDR3 contains 15 residues. Germline V lookup: CDR1 SGHTA, CDR2 FQGNSA. V was cut by 1 base and J by 1 base, with 10 bases left in between. The CDR3 nucleotides are TGTGCCAGCAGCTTAGAGGCAACAGCCCAAGAGACCCAGTACTTC. This sequence encodes CASSLEATAQETQYF.

The chain recombines TRBV2 with TRBJ1-3; no clear D gene. The CDR3 consists of 14 residues. From germline, CDR1 is SNHLY and CDR2 FYNNEI. The V end was cut by 4 bases, the J end by 7 bases, with 14 bases between. The CDR3 is CASSGRQSGNTIYF. CDR3 coding DNA: TGTGCCAGCAGTGGTAGACAAAGTGGGAACACCATATATTTT.